Presented here are 3 T cell receptor beta chains from one specimen sequenced in a study of blood T cell repertoires in COVID-19. Method: immunoSEQ multiplex PCR; TCRdb's copy keeps in-frame clones and lacks some. The profile shows around 110,000 clones, roughly 89% of them singletons. The specimen sequenced was PBMCs or T cells enriched from blood (not recorded which). These receptors were obtained from a woman aged 25-40 years who had recovered from COVID-19.

A few counts support this clone. This chain joins TRBV27 and TRBJ2-2; the D is unclear. This CDR3 has 14 residues. V dropped 2 bases and J dropped 3 bases, with 7 bases sitting between them. The germline V gene has CDR1 MNHEY and CDR2 SMNVEV (reference sequence). The CDR3 nucleotides read TGTGCCAGCAGTTTAACGAGATACACCGGGGAGCTGTTTTTT. Amino acids: CASSLTRYTGELFF.

This chain connects TRBV7-3 to TRBJ2-1; D remains unclear. Germline CDR1 and CDR2: SGHTA and FQGTGA. The V and J ends lost 0 bases and 5 bases respectively, with 8 bases between them. The CDR3 has 14 residues. For the CDR3, the DNA is TGTGCCAGCAGCTTAACTCGAACACACAATGAGCAGTTCTTC. Translating gives CASSLTRTHNEQFF.

The V gene is TRBV28, the J gene TRBJ2-1, with TRBD2 matching over 10 bases. With V trimmed by 8 bases and J by 0 bases, 7 bases remained unmatched. CDR3 length equals 16 residues. Per germline, CDR1 MDHEN and CDR2 SYDVKM. CDR3 protein: CASGLAGGSSYNEQFF. CDR3 nucleotides: TGTGCCAGCGGATTAGCGGGAGGCAGCTCCTACAATGAGCAGTTCTTC.